The 10 T cell receptor beta chains given below trace back to one sample, sequenced in a study of control samples from healthy donors and cancer patients. Here immunoSEQ multiplex PCR was the method, and the copy in TCRdb shows in-frame clones only, minus some. The data hold 65,000 to 90,000 clones, with 89% observed a single time. Specimen: PBMCs. The source is a woman in her forties or fifties with colorectal cancer.

V and J are TRBV10-3 and TRBJ1-3, with 7 bases aligning to TRBD1. The CDR3 consists of 16 residues. From germline, CDR1 is ENHRY and CDR2 SYGVKD. The J segment lost 0 bases and the V segment lost 5 bases, leaving 7 bases of the junction unmatched. CDR3 amino acids: CAISTTGDISGNTIYF. The DNA for the CDR3 is TGTGCCATCAGTACAACAGGGGACATCTCTGGAAACACCATATATTTT.

The rearrangement joins TRBV6-4 to TRBJ2-3; no firm D call. Trimming removed 4 bases at V and 2 bases at J, with 13 bases between. The CDR3 sequence is 15 residues long. In germline, CDR1 is MRHNA, CDR2 SNTAGT. The CDR3 region is CASSASAVPTDTQYF. CDR3 nucleotides: TGTGCCAGCAGTGCTTCCGCGGTCCCCACAGATACGCAGTATTTT.

The chain uses TRBV6-1 and TRBJ1-2; 8 nucleotides agree with TRBD1. V lost 1 base to trimming and J lost 4 bases; unmatched junction nucleotides: 14. The CDR3 sequence is 18 residues long. Germline V CDR1 and CDR2: MNHNS, SASEGT. The CDR3 here is CASSEGGGVGQGGYGYTF. Written as DNA, the CDR3 is TGTGCCAGCAGTGAAGGAGGGGGAGTCGGACAGGGTGGCTATGGCTACACCTTC.

J is TRBJ1-6 and V is TRBV21-1. TRBV21-1 is classified as a pseudogene. This CDR3 is 16 amino acids long. The CDR3 reads CASSKPRVPTNSPLHF. Here the CDR3 DNA reads TGTGCCAGCAGCAAACCCCGGGTCCCGACCAATTCACCCCTCCACTTT.

This clone was observed a handful of times. This chain uses TRBV18 with TRBJ1-3; tentatively, D is TRBD1 (5 bases). This CDR3 region has 14 residues. Germline V gene data show CDR1 as KGHSH and CDR2 as LQKENI. V lost 6 bases and J 0 bases, leaving 9 bases between the germline ends. This CDR3 is CASSTGNSGNTIYF. As DNA, the CDR3 is TGTGCCAGCTCCACAGGCAACTCTGGAAACACCATATATTTT.

The V gene is TRBV4-1, the J gene TRBJ2-1; D is unclear. Trimming cost V 2 bases and J 1 base, with 9 bases left between them. Looked up from germline, CDR1 is MGHRA and CDR2 is YSYEKL. This CDR3 comprises 15 residues. The CDR3 DNA reads as TGCGCCAGCAGCCAATCGGGTCTATCCTACAATGAGCAGTTCTTC. Its protein is CASSQSGLSYNEQFF.

The rearrangement joins TRBV3-1 (or the pseudogene TRBV3-2) to TRBJ1-5; no clear D gene. Trimming stripped 4 bases from V and 2 bases from J, with 9 bases between. CDR3 size: 14 residues. CDR1 and CDR2 (germline): LGHDT, YNNKEL (reference sequence). For the CDR3, the DNA is TGTGCCAGCAGCCCCCGGGGAGGCAATCAGCCCCAGCATTTT. It yields the protein CASSPRGGNQPQHF.

The chain carries TRBV6-6 and TRBJ1-2, with TRBD1 matching 8 bases. The V gene's germline CDR1 is MNHNY and CDR2 SVGAGI (reference sequence). The trim removed 6 bases at V and 7 bases at J, leaving 16 bases unmatched. CDR3 size: 16 residues. The CDR3 protein is CASRHGGTGGSFGYTF. The CDR3, as DNA: TGTGCCAGCAGACACGGTGGAACAGGGGGATCCTTTGGCTACACCTTC.

The chain is built from TRBV30 and TRBJ1-2, with 8 bases fitting TRBD1. The CDR3 runs 14 residues. V shed 2 bases, J shed 3 bases, and the junction held 5 bases outside the gene matches. Germline lookup yields CDR1 GTSNPN and CDR2 SVGIG (reference sequence). CDR3 bases: TGTGCCTGGAGTCGGGGGGGACAGGACTATGGCTACACCTTC. Translation: CAWSRGGQDYGYTF.

The chain recombines TRBV19 with TRBJ2-1; 13 bases map to TRBD2. The V gene end was trimmed by 10 bases and the J gene end by 5 bases; junction bases not matched to a gene: 5. CDR1 is LNHDA and CDR2 is SQIVND in the germline V gene (reference sequence). This CDR3 has 14 residues. The CDR3 DNA sequence: TGTGCCACTCGACTAGCGGGGGGCCACAATGAGCAGTTCTTC. Its protein is CATRLAGGHNEQFF.